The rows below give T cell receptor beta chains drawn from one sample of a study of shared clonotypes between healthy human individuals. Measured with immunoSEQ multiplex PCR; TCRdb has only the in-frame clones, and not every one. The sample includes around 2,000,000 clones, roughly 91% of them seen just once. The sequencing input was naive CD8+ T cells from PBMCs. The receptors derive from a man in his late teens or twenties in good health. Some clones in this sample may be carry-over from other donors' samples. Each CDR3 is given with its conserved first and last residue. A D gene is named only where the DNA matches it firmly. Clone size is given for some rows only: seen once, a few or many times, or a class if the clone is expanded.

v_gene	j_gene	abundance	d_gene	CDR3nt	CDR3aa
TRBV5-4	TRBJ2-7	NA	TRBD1	TGTGCCAGCAGCGAGGACAGGGTCACCTACGAGCAGTACTTC	CASSEDRVTYEQYF
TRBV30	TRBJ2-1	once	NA	TGTGCCTGGACGGTAGCCCGTGACGATGAGCAGTTCTTC	CAWTVARDDEQFF
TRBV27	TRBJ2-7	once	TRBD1	TGTGCCAGCAGTCACGCCGTGGGACAGGACGTAAAGCTCTCCTACGAGCAGTACTTC	CASSHAVGQDVKLSYEQYF
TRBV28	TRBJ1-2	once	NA	TGTGCCAGCCAAACCTCGTCAGTGTCGGCTAACTATGGCTACACCTTC	CASQTSSVSANYGYTF
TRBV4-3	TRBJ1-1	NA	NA	TGCGCCAGCAGCTGGGGGGGCCGTGAAGCTTTCTTT	CASSWGGREAFF
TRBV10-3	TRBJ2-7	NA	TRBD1	TGTGCCATCAGTGAGTCGATCGGGACAGGGTTCCACGAGCAGTACTTC	CAISESIGTGFHEQYF
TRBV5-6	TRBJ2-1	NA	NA	TGTGCCAGCCTGCGGGTCGGGACTTCATCCTACAATGAGCAGTTCTTC	CASLRVGTSSYNEQFF
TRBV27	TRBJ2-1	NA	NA	TGTGCCAGCAGCTGGCACAATGAGCAGTTCTTC	CASSWHNEQFF
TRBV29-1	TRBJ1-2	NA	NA	TGCAGCGTCCTCTCTACCGGAGCTAACTATGGCTACACCTTC	CSVLSTGANYGYTF
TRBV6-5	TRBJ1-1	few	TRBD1	TGTGCCAGCAATAGACAGGGCGGCAGCACTGAAGCTTTCTTT	CASNRQGGSTEAFF
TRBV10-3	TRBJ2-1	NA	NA	TGTGCCATCAGTGGGGGACAAGTTCTTTCCTACAATGAGCAGTTCTTC	CAISGGQVLSYNEQFF
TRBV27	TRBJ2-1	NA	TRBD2	TGTGCCAGCAGTTTCCTTCTCGGGAGGGCCTACAATGAGCAGTTCTTC	CASSFLLGRAYNEQFF
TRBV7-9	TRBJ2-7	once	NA	TGTGCCAGCAGCTTAGAGGGGGATAATCTGGGCGAGCAGTACTTC	CASSLEGDNLGEQYF
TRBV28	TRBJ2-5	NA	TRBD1	TGTGCCAGCAGTTTGGGGGACAGCAAAGAGACCCAGTACTTC	CASSLGDSKETQYF
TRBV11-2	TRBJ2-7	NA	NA	TGTGCCAGCAGCCCCCGCCACGGCGAGCAGTACTTC	CASSPRHGEQYF
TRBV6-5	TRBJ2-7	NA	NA	TGTGCCAGCAGTTACTCGAAGCGGTCCGAGCAGTACTTC	CASSYSKRSEQYF
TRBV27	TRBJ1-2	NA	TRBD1	TGTGCCAGCAGTTGGGGACAGGAAAACTATGGCTACACCTTC	CASSWGQENYGYTF
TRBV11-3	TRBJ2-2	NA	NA	TGTGCCAGCAGCCCCCGGACTTCTACCGGGGAGCTGTTTTTT	CASSPRTSTGELFF
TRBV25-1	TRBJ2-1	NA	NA	TGTGCCAGCAAAAAGGGGGATGAGCAGTTCTTC	CASKKGDEQFF
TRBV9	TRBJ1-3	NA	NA	TGTGCCAGCAGCGTATATGGAAACACCATATATTTT	CASSVYGNTIYF
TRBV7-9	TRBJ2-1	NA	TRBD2	TGTGCCAGCAGCTCTACCCTAGCGGGAGGTCCCTCGGATGAGCAGTTCTTC	CASSSTLAGGPSDEQFF
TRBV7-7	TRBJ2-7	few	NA	TGTGCCAGCAGCCCAGGGCCTTCGTCCTACGAGCAGTACTTC	CASSPGPSSYEQYF
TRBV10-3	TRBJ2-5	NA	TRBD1	TGTGCCATCAGTGGGGACAGGGTCCAAGAGACCCAGTACTTC	CAISGDRVQETQYF
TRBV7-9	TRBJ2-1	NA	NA	TGTGCCAGCAGCCCCACCACAGGGTCCTCCTACAATGAGCAGTTCTTC	CASSPTTGSSYNEQFF
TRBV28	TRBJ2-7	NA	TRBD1	TGTGCCAGCAGGCCCCGGGACAGACTCGAGCAGTACTTC	CASRPRDRLEQYF
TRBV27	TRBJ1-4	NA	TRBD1	TGTGCCAGCAGTACCGGACAGGGGTTGAATGAAAAACTGTTTTTT	CASSTGQGLNEKLFF
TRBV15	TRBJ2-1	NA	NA	TGTGCCACCTTCAACACAGGCTCCTACAATGAGCAGTTCTTC	CATFNTGSYNEQFF
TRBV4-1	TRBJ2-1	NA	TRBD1	TGCGCCAGCAGCTCCAGACAGGGATCCTACAATGAGCAGTTCTTC	CASSSRQGSYNEQFF
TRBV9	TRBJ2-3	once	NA	TGTGCCAGCAGCGCGGGTGGCGGTAGCACAGATACGCAGTATTTT	CASSAGGGSTDTQYF
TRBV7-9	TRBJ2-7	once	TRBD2	TGTGCCAGCAGCTTTGGGAGGGGTCACGAGCAGTACTTC	CASSFGRGHEQYF
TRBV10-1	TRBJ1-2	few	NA	TGCGCCAGCAGTGAGCGGGTAAAGGAGAACTATGGCTACACCTTC	CASSERVKENYGYTF
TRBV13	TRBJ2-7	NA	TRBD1	TGTGCCAGCAGCGCGCCGGGACAGGGGGCCTACGAGCAGTACTTC	CASSAPGQGAYEQYF
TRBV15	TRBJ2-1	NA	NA	TGTGCCACGTCCTTGGGGGAGTACAATGAGCAGTTCTTC	CATSLGEYNEQFF
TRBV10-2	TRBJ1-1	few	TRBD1	TGCGCCAGCAGGACAGGGGCGGATGCTTTCTTT	CASRTGADAFF
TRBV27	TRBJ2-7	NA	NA	TGTGCCACAGCATACGGCCCCAGGACGGAGCAGTACTTC	CATAYGPRTEQYF
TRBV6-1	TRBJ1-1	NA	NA	TGTGCCAGCAGTGAAGTCGCTAAGAACACTGAAGCTTTCTTT	CASSEVAKNTEAFF
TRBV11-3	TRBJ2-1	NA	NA	TGTGCCAGCAGCTCGGACTCGCTGTTAGGCATTGAGCAGTTCTTC	CASSSDSLLGIEQFF
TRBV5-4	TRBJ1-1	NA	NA	TGTGCCAGCAGGCTCGGACGGAACACTGAAGCTTTCTTT	CASRLGRNTEAFF